The clone carrying this T cell receptor beta chain has only one observation. Assay used: immunoSEQ multiplex PCR; TCRdb lists only in-frame clones, some missing. The table shows around 100,000 clones, with more than 85% occurring only once. The length of the CDR3 is 15 residues. With 0 bases removed from V and 1 base from J, the gap between germline ends came to 9 bases. CDR1 is SGHRS and CDR2 is YFSETQ in the germline V gene. The entry originates in a study of OX40 agonist ivuxolimab in advanced cancers. The chain couples TRBV5-1 to TRBJ2-3, with D possibly being TRBD1 (5 bases). The input for sequencing was CD4+ or CD8+ T cells sorted from blood, taken in a trial of the OX40 agonist ivuxolimab. The source is an adult with an advanced solid tumor such as melanoma, head and neck, liver or kidney cancer. CDR3 in amino acids: CASSLEGLGTDTQYF. The CDR3 bases are TGCGCCAGCAGCTTGGAGGGGCTCGGCACAGATACGCAGTATTTT. Filled out from reference TRBV5-1 and TRBJ2-3, the complete variable domain reads KAGVTQTPRYLIKTRGQQVTLSCSPISGHRSVSWYQQTPGQGLQFLFEYFSETQRNKGNFPGRFSGRQFSNSRSEMNVSTLELGDSALYLCASSLEGLGTDTQYFGPGTRLTVL.